This T cell receptor (beta chain) derives from a study of blood T cell repertoires in COVID-19 (dated by TCRdb to the early 2020s). A note on the overall study: Samples from collaborators originated in the United States, Italy and Spain and spanned both the acute and convalescent phases of COVID-19. The material from the prospective study consisted of cDNA or gDNA derived from T cells, B-cell-depleted T cells, or PBMCs. Subjects who had been exposed to COVID-19, were actively infected with it, or had recovered from it provided the deeply sampled blood TCRbeta repertoires that made up the dataset. A freely available public database, intended as a resource for researchers studying the immune response to SARS-CoV-2, is where the repertoires were released. Samples came from the ongoing ImmuneRACE study (first 160 participants) plus 1,254 subjects from 6 global collaborators. Nearly every sample came with metadata listing a de-identified subject ID, COVID-19 status, age in years and sex. Where HLA class I and class II types were available, the types were taken from metadata supplied by the sample provider, not from assay-based typing. Points the paper makes about the study in general: The quantity of clinical and demographic metadata differed by source and by participant and was supplied without curation.

The CDR3 contains 13 residues, cysteine and phenylalanine counted. The sequence is cut down to CDR3 DNA, 39 bases in frame from base 1. V is trimmed back by 4 bases and J by 10 bases, and the junction contains 4 bases that no gene match accounts for. Based on the germline V gene (reference sequence), the CDR1 and CDR2 sequences are SGHNT and YYREEE. The collaborating institutions used their own protocols to collect whole blood in K2EDTA tubes. For TCRbeta analysis, collaborator samples were shipped as frozen whole blood, as isolated PBMCs, or as DNA extracted from either sample type. TCRbeta CDR3 regions were amplified from genomic DNA using the immunoSEQ Assay, a bias-controlled multiplex PCR. In the source study's methods: The number of nucleated cells in each sample was estimated from the amplification of reference gene primers within the assay. To quantify the absolute abundance of each unique TCRbeta CDR3 rearrangement, sequence reads were collapsed and filtered. For each sample, productive Simpson clonality was calculated as the square root of Simpson's diversity index over productive rearrangements. In its TCRdb copy, this immuneACCESS table keeps in-frame sequences only and misses some clones. Where compared with another copy, unresolved V genes explain less than half of these, and the others have no known cause. Clonal size and the V and J genes are those of that table, whereas D and trimming came from the DNA. The sample includes fewer than 250,000 clones, with just under 85% observed a single time. The top ten clonotypes cover more than 4.5% of the sample.

This clone appeared a few times. Which antigen it targets is not known. The sample holds no much larger clone one base away, and base qualities are not on file. The sequence was collected from a woman in her 70s with active or convalescent COVID-19. The V and J segments used are TRBV5-4 and TRBJ2-7, and 14 junctional nucleotides match TRBD2. Material: peripheral blood. The encoded CDR3 is CASSVGTSGSQYF. The DNA is as follows: TGTGCCAGCAGCGTAGGGACTAGCGGGAGTCAGTACTTC.